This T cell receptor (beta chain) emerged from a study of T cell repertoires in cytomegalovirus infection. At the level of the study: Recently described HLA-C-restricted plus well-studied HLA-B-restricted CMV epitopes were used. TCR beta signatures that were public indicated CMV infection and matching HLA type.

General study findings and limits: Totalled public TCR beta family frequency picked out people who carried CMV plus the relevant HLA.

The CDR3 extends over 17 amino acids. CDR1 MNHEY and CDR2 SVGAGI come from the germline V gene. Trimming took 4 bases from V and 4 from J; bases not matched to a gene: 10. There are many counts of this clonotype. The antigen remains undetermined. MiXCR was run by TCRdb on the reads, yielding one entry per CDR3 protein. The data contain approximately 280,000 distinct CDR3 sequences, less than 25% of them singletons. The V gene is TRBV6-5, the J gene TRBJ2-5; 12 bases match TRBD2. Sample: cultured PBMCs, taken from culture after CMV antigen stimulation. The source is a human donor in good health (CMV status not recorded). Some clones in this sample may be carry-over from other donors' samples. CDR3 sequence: CASSSPASGRAPETQYF. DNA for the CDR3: TGTGCCAGCAGTTCCCCTGCTAGCGGGAGGGCCCCAGAGACCCAGTACTTC.